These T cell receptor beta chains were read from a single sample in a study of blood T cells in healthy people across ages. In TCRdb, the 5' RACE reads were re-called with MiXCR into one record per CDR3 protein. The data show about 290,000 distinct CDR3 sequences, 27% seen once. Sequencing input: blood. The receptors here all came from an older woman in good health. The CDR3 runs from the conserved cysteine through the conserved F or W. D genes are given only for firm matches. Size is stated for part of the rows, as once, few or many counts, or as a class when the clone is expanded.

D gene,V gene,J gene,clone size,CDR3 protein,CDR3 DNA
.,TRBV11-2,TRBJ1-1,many,CASSSPSKGNTEAFF,TGTGCCAGCAGCTCGCCTTCGAAGGGGAACACTGAAGCTTTCTTT
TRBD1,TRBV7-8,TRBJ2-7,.,CASSLRDRDRGQYF,TGTGCCAGCAGCCTCCGGGACAGGGATAGGGGGCAGTACTTC
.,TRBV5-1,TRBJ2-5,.,CASSFSLVEETQYF,TGCGCCAGCAGCTTTTCACTAGTTGAAGAGACCCAGTACTTC
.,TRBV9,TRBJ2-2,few,CASSVLEGTGELFF,TGTGCCAGCAGCGTCTTAGAGGGCACCGGGGAGCTGTTTTTT
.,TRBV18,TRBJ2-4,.,CASSEDRAKNIQYF,TGTGCCAGCTCAGAAGACAGGGCCAAAAACATTCAGTACTTC
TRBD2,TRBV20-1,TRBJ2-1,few,CSAVSPSGGSYNEQFF,TGCAGTGCCGTCTCTCCTAGCGGTGGCTCCTACAATGAGCAGTTCTTC
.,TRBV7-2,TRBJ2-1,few,CASSVMTGYNEQFF,TGTGCCAGCAGCGTTATGACAGGCTACAATGAGCAGTTCTTC
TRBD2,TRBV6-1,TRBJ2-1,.,CASIVAGVEYNEQFF,TGTGCCAGCATCGTGGCGGGAGTTGAGTACAATGAGCAGTTCTTC
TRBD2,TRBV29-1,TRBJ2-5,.,CSVAHGRGETQYF,TGCAGCGTTGCTCATGGGAGGGGAGAGACCCAGTACTTC
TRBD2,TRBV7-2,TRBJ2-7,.,CASSLAPAGASYEQYF,TGTGCCAGCAGCTTAGCGCCAGCGGGAGCCTCCTACGAGCAGTACTTC
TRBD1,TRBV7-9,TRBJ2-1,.,CASMLDRDGSGQFF,TGTGCCAGCATGTTGGACAGGGACGGTAGTGGGCAGTTCTTC
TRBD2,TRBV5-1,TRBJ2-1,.,CASSLGIRTSGNSYNEQFF,TGCGCCAGCAGCTTGGGTATTCGGACTAGCGGGAACTCCTACAATGAGCAGTTCTTC
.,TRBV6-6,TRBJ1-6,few,CATLRDNNSPLHF,TGTGCCACCCTCCGGGACAATAATTCACCCCTCCACTTT
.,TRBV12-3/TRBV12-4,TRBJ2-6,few,CASSWGAGANVLTF,TGTGCCAGCAGTTGGGGGGCTGGGGCCAACGTCCTGACTTTC
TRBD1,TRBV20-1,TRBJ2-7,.,CSATGQGGYEQYF,TGCAGTGCCACGGGACAGGGTGGATACGAGCAGTACTTC
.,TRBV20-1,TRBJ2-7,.,CSARGAGYEQYF,TGCAGTGCCAGGGGGGCCGGTTACGAGCAGTACTTC
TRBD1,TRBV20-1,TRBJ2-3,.,CSARRYRGDGTDTQYF,TGCAGTGCTAGACGATACAGGGGGGATGGCACAGATACGCAGTATTTT
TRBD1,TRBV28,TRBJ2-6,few,CACKGWDRARANVLTF,TGTGCCTGTAAGGGATGGGACAGGGCGAGGGCCAACGTCCTGACTTTC
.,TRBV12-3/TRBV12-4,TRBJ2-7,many,CASSLSPDLYEQYF,TGTGCCAGCAGTTTATCCCCCGATTTGTACGAGCAGTACTTC
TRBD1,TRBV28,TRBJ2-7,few,CASRPDRGSSYEQYF,TGTGCCAGCAGACCTGACAGGGGGAGTTCCTACGAGCAGTACTTC
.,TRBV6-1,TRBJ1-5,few,CASSEGPASNQPQHF,TGTGCCAGCAGTGAAGGCCCGGCGAGCAATCAGCCCCAGCATTTT
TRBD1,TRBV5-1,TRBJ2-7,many,CASSRGQGGNEQYF,TGCGCCAGCAGCCGTGGACAGGGTGGAAACGAGCAGTACTTC
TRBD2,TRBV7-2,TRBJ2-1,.,CASSLSPSGRRKNEQFF,TGTGCCAGCAGCTTAAGCCCCAGCGGGAGGCGGAAAAATGAGCAGTTCTTC
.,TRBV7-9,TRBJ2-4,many,CASSLDSTVKNIQYF,TGTGCCAGCAGCTTAGATTCGACCGTTAAAAACATTCAGTACTTC
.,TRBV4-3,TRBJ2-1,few,CASSQDAGSYNEQFF,TGCGCCAGCAGCCAAGATGCCGGGTCCTACAATGAGCAGTTCTTC
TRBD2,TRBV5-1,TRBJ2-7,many,CASRRPGLAGGISYEQYF,TGCGCCAGCAGAAGACCGGGACTAGCGGGAGGTATCTCCTACGAGCAGTACTTC
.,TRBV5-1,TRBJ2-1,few,CASSTSSVPYNEQFF,TGCGCCAGCAGCACGTCTAGCGTTCCCTACAATGAGCAGTTCTTC
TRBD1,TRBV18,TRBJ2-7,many,CASSPGQGGPQYF,TGTGCCAGCTCACCCGGACAGGGAGGCCCGCAGTACTTC
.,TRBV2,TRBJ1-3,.,CASSEGATSYNEQFFGPGGNTIYF,.